Shown below are 25 T cell receptor beta chains from a single sample sequenced in a study of vaccination effects on CD4 cells after COVID-19. Culture proceeded for roughly ten days, and CD4+ T cells were then isolated. From March to December 2020, the person had a SARS-CoV-2 infection that was confirmed by PCR. Each person got two doses of an mRNA SARS-CoV-2 vaccine, BNT162b2 or mRNA-1273. The data were produced by immunoSEQ multiplex PCR, yet TCRdb's version contains in-frame clones alone and is incomplete. The repertoire has fewer than 55,000 clones, approximately 82% of them found once; the top ten carry roughly 3.5%. These receptors are not linked to any known antigen. The starting material was CD4+ T cells from PBMCs cultured without peptide, obtained after COVID-19 vaccination. Receptor source: a human donor who had a prior SARS-CoV-2 infection.

The chain couples TRBV6-6 to TRBJ2-2, with TRBD2 as a possible D gene (5 bases). Germline CDR1 and CDR2: MNHNY and SVGAGI (reference sequence). Trimming cost V 7 bases and J 7 bases, with 13 bases left between them. This CDR3 has 13 residues. The CDR3 loop is CASTNEGFGELFF. In DNA, the CDR3 is TGTGCCAGCACCAATGAGGGATTCGGGGAGCTGTTTTTT.

CDR3 amino acids: CASSQSGTGVDGYTF. DNA of the CDR3: TGCGCCAGCAGCCAGTCCGGGACAGGGGTAGACGGCTACACCTTC. The chain has TRBV4-1 and TRBJ1-2, with 10 bases fitting TRBD1. The V gene's germline CDR1 is MGHRA and CDR2 YSYEKL. This CDR3 comprises 15 residues. Unmatched junction bases numbered 9, after V lost 3 bases and J lost 8 bases.

The chain carries TRBV11-2 and TRBJ2-3, with TRBD2 as a possible D gene (6 bases). From germline, CDR1 is SGHAT and CDR2 FQNNGV. The length of the CDR3 is 17 residues. Trimming cost V 1 base and J 2 bases, with 16 bases left between them. This CDR3 reads CASSLAPAGTNTDTQYF. Written as DNA, the CDR3 is TGTGCCAGCAGCTTAGCCCCTGCGGGGACCAACACAGATACGCAGTATTTT.

This clone has just one count. The chain is built from TRBV7-6 and TRBJ1-5; D is unclear. Trimming pared 1 base from V and 2 bases from J, leaving 15 bases between. The germline CDR1 and CDR2 sequences are SGHVS and FNYEAQ. The CDR3 consists of 17 residues. This chain's CDR3 is CASSLVFRTYGNQPQHF. The CDR3, as DNA: TGTGCCAGCAGCTTAGTTTTCAGGACCTATGGCAATCAGCCCCAGCATTTT.

DNA of the CDR3: TGTGCCAGCAGCACCGGGACAGGGTCGAACAATGAGCAGTTCTTC. Residues: CASSTGTGSNNEQFF. This chain links TRBV3-1 (or the pseudogene TRBV3-2) with TRBJ2-1; 9 nucleotides match TRBD1. The CDR3 consists of 15 residues. The V segment lost 5 bases and the J segment 5 bases; nucleotides outside the gene matches: 7. The germline gives CDR1 LGHDT, CDR2 YNNKEL (reference sequence).

The chain joins TRBV7-6 to TRBJ2-5; D unclear. The germline V gene encodes CDR1 SGHVS and CDR2 FNYEAQ. Trimming took off 8 bases at V and 10 bases at J, with 14 bases between the two ends. CDR3 length: 11 amino acids. As DNA, the CDR3 is TGTGCCAGCGGCATGGGTGGAAACCAGTACTTC. It translates to CASGMGGNQYF.

The chain joins TRBV7-2 to TRBJ1-3; TRBD1 is a possible D gene (6 bases). V gave up 4 bases and J gave up 5 bases, with 12 bases separating them. Per germline, CDR1 SGHTA and CDR2 FQGNSA. There are 14 residues in the CDR3. The CDR3 loop is CASSSGVNRNTIYF. The CDR3 DNA is TGTGCCAGCAGCTCAGGGGTGAATAGAAACACCATATATTTT.

This chain links TRBV5-6 with TRBJ1-5, with D unresolved. Deletions cut 2 bases from V and 6 bases from J, with 12 bases between. Germline V gene data show CDR1 as SGHDT and CDR2 as YYEEEE. The CDR3 is made up of 14 amino acids. The CDR3: CASSFGVFGQPQHF. The CDR3 DNA sequence: TGTGCCAGCAGCTTTGGGGTTTTCGGTCAGCCCCAGCATTTT.

V usage is TRBV18 and J usage is TRBJ1-2; TRBD1 matches 7 bases. Germline V gives CDR1 KGHSH, CDR2 LQKENI. Trimming at V came to 4 bases and at J to 4 bases, leaving 9 bases not matched to a gene. The CDR3 contains 15 residues. As DNA, the CDR3 is TGTGCCAGCTCACGTCTAACAGGGGACGGCTATGGCTACACCTTC. Amino acid sequence: CASSRLTGDGYGYTF.

A single count supports this clone. V is TRBV5-4 and J is TRBJ1-2; D is unresolved. The V gene lost 1 base and the J gene lost 3 bases, with 10 bases spanning the gap. The germline CDR1 and CDR2 sequences are SGHNT and YYREEE (reference sequence). The CDR3 loop spans 14 amino acids. CDR3 amino acids: CASSLRGNHYGYTF. In nucleotides, the CDR3 is TGTGCCAGCAGCTTGCGCGGGAATCACTATGGCTACACCTTC.

The rearrangement links TRBV7-9 to TRBJ1-4; D is ambiguous. Between the trimmed V and J ends, which lost 4 bases and 7 bases, there was a span of 10 bases. Looked up from germline, CDR1 is SEHNR and CDR2 is FQNEAQ (reference sequence). This CDR3 has 13 residues. The CDR3 protein is CASSSLRGEKLFF. The CDR3 region has the DNA TGTGCCAGCAGCTCGTTACGGGGTGAAAAACTGTTTTTT.

V usage is TRBV6-2 or TRBV6-3 and J usage is TRBJ2-1, with 10 bases that match TRBD2. J lost 16 bases, V lost 6 bases, and 9 bases had no gene match. The V gene's germline CDR1 is MNHEY and CDR2 SVGEGT. The CDR3 covers 12 residues. The chain's CDR3 is CASSHASGSFFF. The CDR3 region has the DNA TGTGCCAGCAGCCACGCTAGCGGGAGTTTCTTCTTC.

V and J are TRBV30 and TRBJ1-2, with 8 bases that match TRBD1. CDR1 is GTSNPN and CDR2 is SVGIG in the germline V gene (reference sequence). The CDR3 is made up of 17 amino acids. The V and J ends lost 1 base and 7 bases, in that order; junction bases with no gene match: 17. This CDR3 reads CAWSGRTGTYLGSGYTF. The CDR3 nucleotides read TGTGCCTGGAGTGGGCGGACAGGGACTTATTTGGGATCTGGCTACACCTTC.

This clone occurred once. The chain employs TRBV5-3 and TRBJ2-3; TRBD1 or TRBD2 may be the D gene (5 bases each). TRBV5-3 is classed as an ORF, of uncertain function. V was clipped by 3 bases and J by 11 bases, with 25 bases between them. CDR3 length: 16 residues. The CDR3 protein is CARSYAGTNHRWGQYF. Written as DNA, the CDR3 is TGTGCCAGAAGCTACGCCGGGACCAATCACCGTTGGGGGCAGTATTTT.

The V gene is TRBV24-1, the J gene TRBJ2-5, with D perhaps given as TRBD1 or TRBD2 (6 bases each). The CDR3 runs 15 residues. Germline lookup yields CDR1 KGHDR and CDR2 SFDVKD. Trimming stripped 3 bases from V and 5 bases from J, with 15 bases between. DNA of the CDR3: TGTGCCACCAGTGATCCCGGGGGCGACGGGGAGACCCAGTACTTC. Translating gives CATSDPGGDGETQYF.

This sequence joins TRBV5-1 and TRBJ2-1; D tentatively reads TRBD1 or TRBD2 (5 bases each). The CDR3 length is 18 residues. The germline CDR1 and CDR2 sequences are SGHRS and YFSETQ. V was pared by 0 bases and J by 3 bases, with 19 bases between. CDR3 coding DNA: TGCGCCAGCAGCTTGGCGGTGGTAGGGGCGGGCATCTACAATGAGCAGTTCTTC. As protein: CASSLAVVGAGIYNEQFF.

The rearrangement uses TRBV19 and TRBJ2-1; no reliable D call. The germline gives CDR1 LNHDA, CDR2 SQIVND (reference sequence). The CDR3 is 14 amino acids. Trimming removed 3 bases at V and 3 bases at J, with 9 bases between. Here the CDR3 reads CASSIFPGYNEQFF. CDR3 nucleotides: TGTGCCAGTAGTATTTTTCCGGGCTACAATGAGCAGTTCTTC.

This clone was counted only a few times. This chain links TRBV6-6 with TRBJ1-5; TRBD1 might be the D (5 bases). The CDR3 is 15 amino acids. CDR1 is MNHNY and CDR2 is SVGAGI in the germline V gene (reference sequence). Trimming left V 2 bases short and J 7 bases short, with 15 bases between. CDR3 region: CASSYQPEQVQPQHF. In DNA, the CDR3 is TGTGCCAGCAGTTACCAGCCTGAACAGGTACAGCCCCAGCATTTT.

The gene calls are TRBV6-5 and TRBJ1-2; D may be TRBD1 (5 bases). Between the trimmed V and J ends, which lost 5 bases and 7 bases, there was a span of 17 bases. The CDR3 is 14 amino acids. Germline values: CDR1 MNHEY, CDR2 SVGAGI. CDR3 DNA: TGTGCCAGCAGTCCTACATTCCAGGGCGGTGGCTACACCTTC. Residues: CASSPTFQGGGYTF.

This chain connects TRBV5-4 to TRBJ2-3, with TRBD2 identical over 12 bases. V shed 3 bases and J 7 bases; nucleotides not matched to a gene: 6. This CDR3 is built from 15 residues. Germline loops: CDR1 SGHNT, CDR2 YYREEE (reference sequence). DNA for the CDR3: TGTGCCAGCAGCTCTCGGACTAGCGGGACACATACGCAGTATTTT. Translation: CASSSRTSGTHTQYF.

J is TRBJ2-3 and V is TRBV4-2; 8 bases map to TRBD2. The germline gives CDR1 LGHNA, CDR2 YNFKEQ. This CDR3 contains 17 residues. Trimming removed 0 bases from V and 5 bases from J; junction bases left unmatched: 10. The CDR3 loop is CASSQDLVGRALDTQYF. The CDR3 DNA follows: TGTGCCAGCAGCCAAGATCTTGTCGGGAGGGCCCTAGATACGCAGTATTTT.

The chain links TRBV7-2 to TRBJ1-4, with unresolved D. Trimming removed 5 bases at V and 7 bases at J, with 11 bases between. Germline loops: CDR1 SGHTA, CDR2 FQGNSA. The CDR3 loop spans 13 amino acids. CDR3 residues: CASSAAASEKLFF. In DNA, the CDR3 is TGTGCCAGCAGCGCGGCGGCGAGTGAAAAACTGTTTTTT. Full variable domain (rest looked up from reference TRBV7-2 and TRBJ1-4): GAGVSQSPSNKVTEKGKDVELRCDPISGHTALYWYRQSLGQGLEFLIYFQGNSAPDKSGLPSDRFSAERTGGSVSTLTIQRTQQEDSAVYLCASSAAASEKLFFGSGTQLSVL.

The V call is TRBV5-4, the J call TRBJ1-6, with 7 bases aligning to TRBD1. After removal of 2 bases from V and 5 bases from J, the junction contained 4 bases not matched to a gene. The CDR3 has 15 residues. Germline V gene sequence: CDR1 SGHNT, CDR2 YYREEE (reference sequence). The CDR3 loop is CASSLWTGNNSPLHF. CDR3 nucleotide sequence: TGTGCCAGCAGCTTATGGACAGGAAATAATTCACCCCTCCACTTT.

This clone was detected only once. The genes are TRBV3-1 (or the pseudogene TRBV3-2) and TRBJ1-1, with TRBD1 identical over 8 bases. Unmatched junction bases numbered 17, after V lost 5 bases and J lost 6 bases. Germline-derived CDR1 and CDR2 are LGHDT and YNNKEL (reference sequence). The CDR3 has 17 amino acids. The CDR3 spells CASSAPGRTGSASEAFF. For the CDR3, the DNA is TGTGCCAGCAGCGCCCCTGGCCGGACAGGGTCGGCGTCTGAAGCTTTCTTT.

The chain links TRBV10-2 to TRBJ1-6; no reliable D call. Deletions cut 4 bases from V and 4 bases from J, with 11 bases between. CDR1 and CDR2 (germline): WSHSY, SAAADI. The CDR3 contains 15 residues. Here the CDR3 reads CASSVAGPYNSPLHF. Written as DNA, the CDR3 is TGCGCCAGCAGTGTCGCAGGACCTTATAATTCACCCCTCCACTTT.